What follows are 4 T cell receptor beta chains derived from one specimen sequenced in a study of T cells in Graves' hyperthyroidism and ophthalmopathy. Regions amplified from RNA transcripts were the TCR beta CDR3 regions. An initial round of RT-PCR targeting the TCR CDR3 relied on the HTBI primer set. TCRdb redid the calling of the multiplex PCR reads with MiXCR, one entry per CDR3 protein. The sample holds a few hundred thousand distinct CDR3 sequences; approximately 14% are singletons and the top ten take around 19%. Material: blood. Receptors originate from a woman aged 25 to 39 with Graves' ophthalmopathy.

This clonotype was picked up many times. V and J are TRBV2 and TRBJ2-3; TRBD2 might be the D (5 bases). The germline CDR1 and CDR2 sequences are SNHLY and FYNNEI. Between the trimmed V and J ends, which lost 3 bases and 2 bases, there was a span of 15 bases. CDR3 length: 16 residues. The CDR3 nucleotides are TGTGCCAGCAGTGAGGCGGGCCCGCGATACACAGATACGCAGTATTTT. Protein: CASSEAGPRYTDTQYF.

This clonotype was counted ten times or more. The chain combines TRBV15 with TRBJ1-1; TRBD1 might be the D (5 bases). V dropped 0 bases and J dropped 11 bases, with 16 bases sitting between them. CDR3 size: 14 residues. In germline, CDR1 is LNHNV, CDR2 YYDKDF (reference sequence). DNA of the CDR3: TGTGCCACCAGCAGAGATCTCGGGGACCCCAAGGCTTTCTTT. This translates into CATSRDLGDPKAFF.

At least ten counts were recorded for this clonotype. The rearrangement links TRBV20-1 to TRBJ1-1; D is ambiguous. The V and J ends lost 3 bases and 10 bases respectively, with 18 bases between them. Germline CDR1 reads DFQATT; CDR2 reads SNEGSKA (reference sequence). CDR3 length: 13 amino acids. DNA for the CDR3: TGCAGTGCTAGCGGTAACATAGTTGTGGGAGCTTTCTTT. Its translation: CSASGNIVVGAFF.

Points on this clonotype: A much more abundant neighbour one base away suggests this may be a read error. This rearrangement joins TRBV18 to TRBJ1-1, with D unresolved. Per the germline V gene, CDR1 is KGHSH and CDR2 is LQKENI. CDR3 length: 13 residues. Written as DNA, the CDR3 is TGTGCCAGCTTACCAGAGATGAACACTGAAGCTTTCTTT. Translating it yields CASLPEMNTEAFF.